Listed below are T cell receptor beta chains from one sample, sequenced in a study of shared clonotypes between healthy human individuals. Method: immunoSEQ multiplex PCR; TCRdb's copy keeps in-frame clones and lacks some. Seen here are under 600,000 clones, about 80% observed once, and the top ten hold around 13%. The sequencing sample was made of PBMCs. These TCRs come from a middle-aged woman in good health. Some clones in this sample may be carry-over from other donors' samples. The CDR3 runs from the conserved cysteine through the conserved F or W. A D gene is named only where the DNA matches it firmly. Rows give clone size only sometimes, using once, few, many, or a class for an expanded clone.

J gene | clone size | D gene | V gene | CDR3 DNA | CDR3 protein
TRBJ2-7 | - | TRBD2 | TRBV4-2 | TGTGCCAGCAGCCAAGATCTTTCTAGCGGGACCTACGAGCAGTACTTC | CASSQDLSSGTYEQYF
TRBJ2-3 | - | - | TRBV9 | TGTGCCAGCAGCGTAGTTGGCGGGACTAGCACAGATACGCAGTATTTT | CASSVVGGTSTDTQYF
TRBJ2-2 | once | - | TRBV7-3 | TGTGCCAGCAGCTTAACTAGAGAGGGCACCGGGGAGCTGTTTTTT | CASSLTREGTGELFF
TRBJ2-3 | - | - | TRBV18 | TGTGCCAGCTCACCGCCGGACAGAACTAGCACAGATACGCAGTATTTT | CASSPPDRTSTDTQYF
TRBJ1-5 | - | - | TRBV7-2 | TGTGCCAGCAGCCCCGGCGGGGCACTTAGCAATCAGCCCCAGCATTTT | CASSPGGALSNQPQHF
TRBJ1-3 | - | - | TRBV19 | TGTGCCAGTAGTATAGATGAGACTGGAAACACCATATATTTT | CASSIDETGNTIYF
TRBJ2-4 | once | - | TRBV11-1 | TGTGCCAGCAGCTTAGGCCCCTTGGGAGGTCGGGGAAACATTCAGTACTTC | CASSLGPLGGRGNIQYF
TRBJ1-1 | once | - | TRBV6-5 | TGTGCCAGCAGTTACAGACAGAACACTGAAGCTTTCTTT | CASSYRQNTEAFF
TRBJ1-1 | - | TRBD1 | TRBV9 | TGTGCCAGCAGCCCGGGACAGCCGAACACTGAAGCTTTCTTT | CASSPGQPNTEAFF
TRBJ2-5 | few | TRBD2 | TRBV5-4 | TGTGCCAGCAGCACCCGACTAGCGGGAGGGGAGACCCAGTACTTC | CASSTRLAGGETQYF
TRBJ2-7 | - | - | TRBV6-6 | TGTGCCAGCAGTTGGACAGTGGACATATACGAGCAGTACTTC | CASSWTVDIYEQYF
TRBJ2-7 | - | TRBD2 | TRBV6-5 | TGTGCCAGTGGGGAGGGCGCCTACGAGCAGTACTTC | CASGEGAYEQYF
TRBJ1-1 | - | - | TRBV9 | TGTGCCAGCAGCCACCGGGGAGGACTGAACACTGAAGCTTTCTTT | CASSHRGGLNTEAFF
TRBJ2-7 | - | - | TRBV6-5 | TGTGCCAGCGCCATTGGGGGTGGGTCCTACGAGCAGTACTTC | CASAIGGGSYEQYF
TRBJ2-3 | - | - | TRBV19 | TGTGCCAGTAGTAAGGGAGATACGCAGTATTTT | CASSKGDTQYF
TRBJ2-5 | - | TRBD2 | TRBV6-5 | TGTGCCAGCAGTTACTCCCTCAGCGGGAAAGAGACCCAGTACTTC | CASSYSLSGKETQYF
TRBJ2-2 | - | - | TRBV30 | TGTGCCTGGAGCCCACCGGGGGAGCTGTTTTTT | CAWSPPGELFF
TRBJ1-2 | - | - | TRBV19 | TGTGCCAGTACCTTGACATGGGACCTGCGTGGGGATGGCTACACCTTC | CASTLTWDLRGDGYTF
TRBJ1-5 | few | - | TRBV2 | TGTGCCAGCAGTGGTTACAGGGTGGGCCAGCCCCAGCATTTT | CASSGYRVGQPQHF
TRBJ1-4 | - | - | TRBV9 | TGTGCCAGCAGCGTGGAGGGGCGCAATGAAAAACTGTTTTTT | CASSVEGRNEKLFF
TRBJ1-4 | once | TRBD1 | TRBV28 | TGTGCCAGCAGCACTACTGGGACAGGGAACGGGCGTGAAAAACTGTTTTTT | CASSTTGTGNGREKLFF
TRBJ2-5 | - | - | TRBV7-3 | TGTGCCAGCAGCTTAGTGCAGACTCACCAAGAGACCCAGTACTTC | CASSLVQTHQETQYF
TRBJ2-1 | - | TRBD2 | TRBV7-3 | TGTGCCAGCAGCCCCCGACTAGCGGGCCACAATGAGCAGTTCTTC | CASSPRLAGHNEQFF
TRBJ1-1 | - | - | TRBV7-2 | TGTGCCAGCAGCTCGTCCCGGAACACTGAAGCTTTCTTT | CASSSSRNTEAFF
TRBJ1-1 | once | TRBD1 | TRBV5-6 | TGTGCCAGCAGCTCCGGGACAGGGGGTAAAGCTTTCTTT | CASSSGTGGKAFF
TRBJ1-1 | few | - | TRBV2 | TGTGCCAGCAGTGACAGGGGCACTGAAGCTTTCTTT | CASSDRGTEAFF
TRBJ2-5 | - | TRBD2 | TRBV7-2 | TGTGCCAGCAGCTTGGGACTAGCCCAAGAGACCCAGTACTTC | CASSLGLAQETQYF
TRBJ2-2 | - | - | TRBV27 | TGTGCCAGCAGTTTTGACACCGGGGAGCTGTTTTTT | CASSFDTGELFF
TRBJ1-3 | - | - | TRBV10-3 | TGTGCCATCAGGGAACTTCAGACAGGCTCTGGAAACACCATATATTTT | CAIRELQTGSGNTIYF
TRBJ1-2 | - | - | TRBV5-4 | TGTGCCAGCACCCGCCCAGGGGACTATGGCTACACCTTC | CASTRPGDYGYTF
TRBJ2-1 | - | TRBD2 | TRBV18 | TGTGCCAGCTCACCTCCACTAGCGGGAGCTGGGGAGCAGTTCTTC | CASSPPLAGAGEQFF
TRBJ2-1 | - | - | TRBV28 | TGTGCCAGCAGCCCAGGGGGCGGGAGTTCTTGGGATGAGCAGTTCTTC | CASSPGGGSSWDEQFF
TRBJ2-7 | - | TRBD2 | TRBV7-2 | TGTGCCAGCAGCTTAGCGCCTAGCGGGAGAGACGAGCAGTACTTC | CASSLAPSGRDEQYF
TRBJ1-5 | few | TRBD1 | TRBV5-6 | TGTGCCAGCAGCCGTGGGACAGACAATCAGCCCCAGCATTTT | CASSRGTDNQPQHF
TRBJ2-5 | - | TRBD2 | TRBV2 | TGTGCCAGCAAAATAGCGGGAGGGCAAGAGACCCAGTACTTC | CASKIAGGQETQYF
TRBJ1-3 | few | - | TRBV28 | TGTGCCAGCAGTTTCAGTACTGGAAACACCATATATTTT | CASSFSTGNTIYF
TRBJ2-7 | - | TRBD2 | TRBV7-3 | TGTGCCAGCAGTCCAAGCGGGGACTCCTACGAGCAGTACTTC | CASSPSGDSYEQYF
TRBJ2-5 | once | TRBD2 | TRBV6-4 | TGTGCCAGCAGTGCCCTAGCGGGAGGGAGGAGTGGGGAGACCCAGTACTTC | CASSALAGGRSGETQYF
TRBJ2-7 | few | - | TRBV7-2 | TGTGCCAGCAGCGCTCTGAGGGGATACTACGAGCAGTACTTC | CASSALRGYYEQYF
TRBJ1-1 | - | - | TRBV25-1 | TGTGCCAGCATCCATGCGGGGAGCACTGAAGCTTTCTTT | CASIHAGSTEAFF
TRBJ1-1 | once | - | TRBV2 | TGTGCCAGCATCTATTTGTGGGCGAACACTGAAGCTTTCTTT | CASIYLWANTEAFF
TRBJ1-1 | - | TRBD1 | TRBV23-1 | TGCGCCAGCAGTCTCGTACCCAGCGCCAGGGGGACGAACACTGAAGCTTTCTTT | CASSLVPSARGTNTEAFF
TRBJ1-5 | - | TRBD1 | TRBV19 | TGTGCCAGTAGTATGGACAGGGGTGGCAATCAGCCCCAGCATTTT | CASSMDRGGNQPQHF
TRBJ2-3 | few | - | TRBV28 | TGTGCCAGCAGCCCGCCGTCCACAGATACGCAGTATTTT | CASSPPSTDTQYF
TRBJ1-4 | - | TRBD1 | TRBV2 | TGTGCCAGCAGGGAGACAGGGGGGTCTGAAAAACTGTTTTTT | CASRETGGSEKLFF
TRBJ2-7 | - | - | TRBV7-2 | TGTGCCAGCAGCACCGGACAGATCTCCTACGAGCAGTACTTC | CASSTGQISYEQYF